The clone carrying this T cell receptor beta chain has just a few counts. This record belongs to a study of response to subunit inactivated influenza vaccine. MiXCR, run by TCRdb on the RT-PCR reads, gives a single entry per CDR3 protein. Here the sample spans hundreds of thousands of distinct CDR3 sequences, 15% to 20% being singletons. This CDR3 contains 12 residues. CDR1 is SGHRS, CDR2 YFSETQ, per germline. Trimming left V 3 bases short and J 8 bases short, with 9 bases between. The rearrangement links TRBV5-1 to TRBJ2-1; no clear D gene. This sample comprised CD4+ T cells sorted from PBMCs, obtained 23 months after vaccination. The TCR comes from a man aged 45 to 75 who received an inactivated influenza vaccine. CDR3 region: CASSSGADEQFF. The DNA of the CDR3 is TGCGCCAGCAGCTCCGGCGCAGATGAGCAGTTCTTC.